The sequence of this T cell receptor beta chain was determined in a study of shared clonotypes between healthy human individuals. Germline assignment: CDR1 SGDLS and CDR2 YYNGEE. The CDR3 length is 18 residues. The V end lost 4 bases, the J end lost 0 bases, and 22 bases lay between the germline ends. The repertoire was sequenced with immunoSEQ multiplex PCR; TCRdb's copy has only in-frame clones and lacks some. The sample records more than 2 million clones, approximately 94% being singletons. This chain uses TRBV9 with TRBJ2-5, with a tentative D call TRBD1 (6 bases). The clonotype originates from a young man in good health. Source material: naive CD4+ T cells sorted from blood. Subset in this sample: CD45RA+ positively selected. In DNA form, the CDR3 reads TGTGCCAGCAGCACAAAGCCGGGACACAACCTCTACCAAGAGACCCAGTACTTC. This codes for CASSTKPGHNLYQETQYF.